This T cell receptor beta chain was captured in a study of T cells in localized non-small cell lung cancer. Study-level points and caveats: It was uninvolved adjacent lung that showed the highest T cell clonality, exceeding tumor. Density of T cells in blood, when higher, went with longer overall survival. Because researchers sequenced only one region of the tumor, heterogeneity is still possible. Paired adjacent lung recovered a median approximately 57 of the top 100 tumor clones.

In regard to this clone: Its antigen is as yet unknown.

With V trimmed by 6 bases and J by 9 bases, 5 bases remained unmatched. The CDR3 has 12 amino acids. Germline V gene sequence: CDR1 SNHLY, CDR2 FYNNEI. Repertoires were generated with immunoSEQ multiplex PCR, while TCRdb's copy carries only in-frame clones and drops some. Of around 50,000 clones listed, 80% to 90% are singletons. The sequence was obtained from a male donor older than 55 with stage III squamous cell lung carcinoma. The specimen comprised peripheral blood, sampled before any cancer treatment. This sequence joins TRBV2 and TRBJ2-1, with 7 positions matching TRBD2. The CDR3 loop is CASRGAGTEQFF. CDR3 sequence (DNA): TGTGCCAGCAGGGGAGCGGGGACTGAGCAGTTCTTC.